This TCR beta chain was retrieved from a study of response to subunit inactivated influenza vaccine. Study-level points and caveats: The authors suggested that few new T cells are recruited per seasonal influenza vaccination.

MiXCR, run by TCRdb on the RT-PCR reads, gives a single entry per CDR3 protein. The sample lists about 500,000 distinct CDR3 sequences, 16% occurring once. This clonotype showed up just a few times. Its specificity is not known. The clonotype was recovered from a man aged 50 to 75 who received an inactivated influenza vaccine. The sample consisted of CD4+ T cells sorted from PBMCs, taken less than 25 months after vaccination.

Here the CDR3 reads CSAFGQGNTEAFF. The CDR3 DNA reads TGCAGTGCTTTCGGACAGGGGAACACTGAAGCTTTCTTT. The chain links TRBV20-1 to TRBJ1-1, with 8 bases aligning to TRBD1. The J segment lost 1 base and the V segment lost 5 bases, leaving 3 bases of the junction unmatched. The CDR3 is 13 residues long. Per the germline V gene, CDR1 is DFQATT and CDR2 is SNEGSKA (reference sequence).